This entry features one TCR beta chain sequence. The antigen is unknown. The data derive from a study of shared clonotypes between healthy human individuals. General study results and limits: The four-donor shared clonotypes exceeded non-shared clonotypes in generation probability, with non-shared ones scoring lower.

Adult donors, all healthy and HIV-negative, had no recent acute infections or vaccinations. Sequencing was performed with immunoSEQ multiplex PCR; in TCRdb, only in-frame clones are kept and a portion is missing. The sample gives about 2.3 million clones, approximately 95% of which show up once; around 0.4% is in the top ten. Losses at the gene ends were 6 bases for V and 4 bases for J; bases not matched to a gene: 7. This CDR3 is 15 amino acids long. In germline, CDR1 is SGHNT, CDR2 YYREEE (reference sequence). Sequencing input: naive CD4+ T cells from PBMCs. Subset meaning: CD45RA+ positively selected. The receptor comes from a man younger than 35 in good health. Some clones in this sample may be carry-over from other donors' samples. The J gene is TRBJ1-2, the V gene TRBV5-4, with 12 bases fitting TRBD1. CDR3 protein: CASTRRGQGAYGYTF. CDR3 nucleotides: TGTGCCAGCACCCGGAGGGGACAGGGGGCCTATGGCTACACCTTC.